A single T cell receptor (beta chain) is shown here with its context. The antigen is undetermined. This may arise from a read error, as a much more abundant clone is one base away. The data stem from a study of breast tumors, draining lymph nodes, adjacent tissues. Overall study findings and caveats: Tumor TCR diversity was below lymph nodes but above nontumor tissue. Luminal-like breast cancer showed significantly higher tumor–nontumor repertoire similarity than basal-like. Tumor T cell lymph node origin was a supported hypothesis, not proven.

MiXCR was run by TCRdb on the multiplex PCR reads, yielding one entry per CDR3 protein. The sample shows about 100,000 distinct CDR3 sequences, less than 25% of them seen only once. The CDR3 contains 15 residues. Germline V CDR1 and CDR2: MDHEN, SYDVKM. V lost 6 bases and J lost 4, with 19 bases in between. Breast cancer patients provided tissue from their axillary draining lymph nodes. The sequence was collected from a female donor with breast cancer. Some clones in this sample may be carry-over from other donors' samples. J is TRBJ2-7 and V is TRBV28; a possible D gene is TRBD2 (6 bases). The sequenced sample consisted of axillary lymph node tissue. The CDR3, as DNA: TGTGCCAGCAGCACCCTCGGTGCGGGGAGGTACGAGCAGTACTTC. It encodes CASSTLGAGRYEQYF.